This T cell receptor (beta chain) was captured by sequencing in a study of T-cell reconstitution after alpha-beta-depleted transplantation in children. A remark on this clonotype: Compared with germline, one end of the junction differs, possibly owing to a read error.

Unique molecular identifiers were used to barcode this TCRbeta library. Using its own MiXCR run on the PCR reads, TCRdb lists one record per CDR3 protein. The data hold a few hundred thousand distinct CDR3 sequences, with 25% to 30% observed a single time. The sequenced sample was PBMCs, obtained before TCRalphabeta/CD19-depleted stem cell transplant. The source of this sequence is a boy in the first two years of life with Wiskott-Aldrich syndrome, due to receive a stem cell transplant.

The CDR3 DNA reads as TGCTGTGCTAGAGTCCTAGCGGGAGGGCCGGGGCCCTACAATGAGCAGTTCTTC. It is translated as CCARVLAGGPGPYNEQFF. The genes are TRBV20-1 and TRBJ2-1; TRBD2 agrees at 12 bases. CDR1 DFQATT and CDR2 SNEGSKA come from the germline V gene (reference sequence). CDR3 length equals 18 residues.